Listed below are T cell receptor beta chains from one sample, sequenced in a study of T cell changes during pregnancy in multiple sclerosis. Assay used: immunoSEQ multiplex PCR; TCRdb lists only in-frame clones, some missing. The table records around 95,000 clones, around 90% of them present only once. The sample here was peripheral blood, taken after pregnancy. The receptors were sampled from a female donor in good health, enrolled as a control in a pregnancy study. CDR3s include the opening cysteine and the closing phenylalanine or tryptophan. The D gene is left open where the match is weak. The size entry is marked missing in some rows and otherwise reads once, few, many or a size class.

CASSLARFVNTEAFF,TGTGCCAGCAGCTTAGCGCGATTTGTTAACACTGAAGCTTTCTTT,TRBV7-8,TRBJ1-1,once,-
CASSYRTGNSPLHF,TGTGCCAGCAGTTACCGGACAGGGAATTCACCCCTCCACTTT,TRBV6-5,TRBJ1-6,-,TRBD1
CTSSQVPPLVAGGPGEQFF,TGCACCAGCAGCCAAGTCCCGCCGTTGGTAGCGGGGGGTCCCGGTGAGCAGTTCTTC,TRBV1,TRBJ2-1,-,-
CASSPGGFEDTQYF,TGTGCCAGCAGCCCAGGGGGTTTCGAAGATACGCAGTATTTT,TRBV7-3,TRBJ2-3,-,TRBD1
CASSQRLENYGYTF,TGTGCCAGCTCACAGCGCCTGGAAAATTATGGCTACACCTTC,TRBV18,TRBJ1-2,-,-
CASSLSQITGELFF,TGCGCCAGCAGCTTGTCCCAGATCACCGGGGAGCTGTTTTTT,TRBV5-1,TRBJ2-2,once,-
CASSQDQSSGNPEETQYF,TGTGCCAGCAGCCAAGATCAGAGTAGCGGGAACCCTGAAGAGACCCAGTACTTC,TRBV14,TRBJ2-5,-,TRBD2
CASSLRGGHQNTEAFF,TGTGCCAGCAGCTTAAGGGGGGGACACCAGAACACTGAAGCTTTCTTT,TRBV7-3,TRBJ1-1,-,-
CASSLGGQPAFF,TGTGCCAGCAGCTTAGGGGGACAACCAGCTTTCTTT,TRBV7-9,TRBJ1-1,-,-
CASSLLRGGLYNEQFF,TGTGCCAGCAGTTTATTGCGAGGGGGCCTCTACAATGAGCAGTTCTTC,TRBV27,TRBJ2-1,-,TRBD1
CASTGDSILNEQFF,TGTGCCAGCACGGGGGACAGTATACTCAATGAGCAGTTCTTC,TRBV28,TRBJ2-1,-,-
CASSLGQVVPENTGELFF,TGTGCCAGCAGCTTGGGACAGGTCGTTCCGGAAAACACCGGGGAGCTGTTTTTT,TRBV7-8,TRBJ2-2,-,TRBD1
CASGTSGTYEQYF,TGTGCCAGCGGCACTAGCGGGACCTACGAGCAGTACTTC,TRBV19,TRBJ2-7,-,TRBD2
CASSTGVGGMNEQFF,TGTGCCAGTAGTACAGGGGTTGGAGGCATGAATGAGCAGTTCTTC,TRBV19,TRBJ2-1,-,-
CASSRSGGFAGELFF,TGTGCCAGCAGCCGAAGCGGGGGGTTCGCCGGGGAGCTGTTTTTT,TRBV4-2,TRBJ2-2,few,TRBD2
CASSESAGPQPQHF,TGTGCCAGCAGTGAATCAGCAGGGCCTCAGCCCCAACATTTT,TRBV6-1,TRBJ1-5,-,-
CASSVVRGTIYF,TGTGCCAGCAGCGTAGTTCGGGGGACCATATATTTT,TRBV9,TRBJ1-3,-,-
CASSTRVHNQPQHF,TGTGCCAGTAGTACCCGGGTCCACAATCAGCCCCAGCATTTT,TRBV19,TRBJ1-5,-,-
CASSSSPRDLRVGTDTQYF,TGTGCCAGCAGCTCCTCCCCCCGAGATTTGAGGGTCGGCACAGATACGCAGTATTTT,TRBV7-9,TRBJ2-3,few,-